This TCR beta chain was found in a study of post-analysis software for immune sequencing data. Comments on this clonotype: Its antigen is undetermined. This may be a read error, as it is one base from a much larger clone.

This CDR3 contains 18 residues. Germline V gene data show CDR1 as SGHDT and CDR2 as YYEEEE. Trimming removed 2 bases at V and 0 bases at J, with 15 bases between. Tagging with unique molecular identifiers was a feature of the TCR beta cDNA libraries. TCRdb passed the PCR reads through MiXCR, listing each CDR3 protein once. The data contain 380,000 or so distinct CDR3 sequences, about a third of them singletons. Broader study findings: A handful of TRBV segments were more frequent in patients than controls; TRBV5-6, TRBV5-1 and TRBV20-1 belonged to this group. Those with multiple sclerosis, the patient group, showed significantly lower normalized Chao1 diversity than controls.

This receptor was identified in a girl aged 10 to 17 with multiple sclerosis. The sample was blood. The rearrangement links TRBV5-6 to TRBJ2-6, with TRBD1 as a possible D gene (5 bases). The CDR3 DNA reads TGTGCCAGCAGCTTCCCCACGCCCCAGGGCTCTGGGGCCAACGTCCTGACTTTC. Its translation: CASSFPTPQGSGANVLTF.